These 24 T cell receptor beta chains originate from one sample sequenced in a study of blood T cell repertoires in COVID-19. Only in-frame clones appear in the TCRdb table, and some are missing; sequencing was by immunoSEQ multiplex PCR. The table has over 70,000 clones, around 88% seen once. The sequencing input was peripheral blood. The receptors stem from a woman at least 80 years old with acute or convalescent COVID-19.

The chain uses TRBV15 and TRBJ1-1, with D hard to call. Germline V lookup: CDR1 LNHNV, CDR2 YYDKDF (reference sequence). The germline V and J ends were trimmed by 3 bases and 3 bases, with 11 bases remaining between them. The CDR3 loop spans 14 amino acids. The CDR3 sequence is CATSSGEWDTEAFF. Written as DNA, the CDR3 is TGTGCCACCAGCAGTGGAGAGTGGGACACTGAAGCTTTCTTT.

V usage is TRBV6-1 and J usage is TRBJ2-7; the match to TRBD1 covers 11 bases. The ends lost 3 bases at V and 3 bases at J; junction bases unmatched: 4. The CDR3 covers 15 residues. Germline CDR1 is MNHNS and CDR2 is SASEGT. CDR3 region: CASSDMGQGVYEQYF. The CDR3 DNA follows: TGTGCCAGCAGTGATATGGGACAGGGGGTCTACGAGCAGTACTTC.

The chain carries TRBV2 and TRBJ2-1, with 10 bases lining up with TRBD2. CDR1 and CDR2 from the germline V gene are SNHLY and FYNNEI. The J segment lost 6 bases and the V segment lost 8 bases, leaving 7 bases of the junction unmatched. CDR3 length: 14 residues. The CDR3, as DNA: TGTGCCAGCGGACCGGGACTAGCGACCAATGAGCAGTTCTTC. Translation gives CASGPGLATNEQFF.

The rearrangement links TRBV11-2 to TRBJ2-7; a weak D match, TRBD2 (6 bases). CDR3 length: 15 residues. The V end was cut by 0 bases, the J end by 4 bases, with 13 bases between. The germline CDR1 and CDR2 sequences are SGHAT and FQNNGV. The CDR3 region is CASSLDAGYRYEQYF. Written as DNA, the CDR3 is TGTGCCAGCAGCTTAGATGCGGGATACCGTTACGAGCAGTACTTC.

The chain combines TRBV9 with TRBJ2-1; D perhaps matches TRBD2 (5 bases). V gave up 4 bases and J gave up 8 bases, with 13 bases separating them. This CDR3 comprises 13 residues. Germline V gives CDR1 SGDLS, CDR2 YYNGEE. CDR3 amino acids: CASSRTTGDEQFF. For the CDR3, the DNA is TGTGCCAGCAGCCGAACGACCGGGGATGAGCAGTTCTTC.

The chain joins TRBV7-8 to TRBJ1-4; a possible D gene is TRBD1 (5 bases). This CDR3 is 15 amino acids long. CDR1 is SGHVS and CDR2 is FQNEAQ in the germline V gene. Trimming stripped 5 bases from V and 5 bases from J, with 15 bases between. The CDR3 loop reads CASSQTGTVNEKLFF. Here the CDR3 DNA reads TGTGCCAGCAGCCAGACCGGGACTGTGAATGAAAAACTGTTTTTT.

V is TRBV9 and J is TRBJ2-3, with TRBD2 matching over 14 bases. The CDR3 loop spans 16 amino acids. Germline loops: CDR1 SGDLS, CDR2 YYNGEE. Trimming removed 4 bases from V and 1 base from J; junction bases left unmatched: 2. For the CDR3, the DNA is TGTGCCAGCAGCTCGGGACTAGCGGGGGGCACAGATACGCAGTATTTT. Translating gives CASSSGLAGGTDTQYF. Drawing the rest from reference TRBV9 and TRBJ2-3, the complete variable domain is DSGVTQTPKHLITATGQRVTLRCSPRSGDLSVYWYQQSLDQGLQFLIQYYNGEERAKGNILERFSAQQFPDLHSELNLSSLELGDSALYFCASSSGLAGGTDTQYFGPGTRLTVL.

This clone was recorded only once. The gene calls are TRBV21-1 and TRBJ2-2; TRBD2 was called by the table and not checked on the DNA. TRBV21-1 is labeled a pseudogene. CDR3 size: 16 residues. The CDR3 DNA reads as TGTGCCAGCAGCAATGGGGGACTTCGATTCACCGGGGAGCTGTTTTTT. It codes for CASSNGGLRFTGELFF.

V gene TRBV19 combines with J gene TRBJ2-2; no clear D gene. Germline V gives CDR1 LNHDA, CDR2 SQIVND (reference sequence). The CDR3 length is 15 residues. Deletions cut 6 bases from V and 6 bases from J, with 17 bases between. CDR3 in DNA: TGTGCCAGTAGCCAGACTCTTATTGGTCCCGGGGAGCTGTTTTTT. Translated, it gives CASSQTLIGPGELFF. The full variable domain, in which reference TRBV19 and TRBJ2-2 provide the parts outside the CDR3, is DGGITQSPKYLFRKEGQNVTLSCEQNLNHDAMYWYRQDPGQGLRLIYYSQIVNDFQKGDIAEGYSVSREKKESFPLTVTSAQKNPTAFYLCASSQTLIGPGELFFGEGSRLTVL.

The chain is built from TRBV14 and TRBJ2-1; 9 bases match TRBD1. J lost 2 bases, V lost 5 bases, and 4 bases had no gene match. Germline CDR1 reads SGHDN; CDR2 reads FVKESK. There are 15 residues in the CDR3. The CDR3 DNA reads TGTGCCAGCAGCAAAACAGGGGGCCCCTACAATGAGCAGTTCTTC. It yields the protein CASSKTGGPYNEQFF.

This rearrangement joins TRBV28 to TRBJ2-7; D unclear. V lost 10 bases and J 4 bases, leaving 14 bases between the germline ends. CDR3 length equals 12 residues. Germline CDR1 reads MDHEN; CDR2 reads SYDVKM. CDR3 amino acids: CATSLGPYEQYF. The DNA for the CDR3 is TGTGCCACCTCGCTGGGCCCGTACGAGCAGTACTTC.

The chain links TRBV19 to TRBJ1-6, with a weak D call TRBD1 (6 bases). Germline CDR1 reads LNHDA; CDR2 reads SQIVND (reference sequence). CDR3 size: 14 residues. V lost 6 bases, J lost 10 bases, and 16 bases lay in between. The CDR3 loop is CASRRDNGASPLHF. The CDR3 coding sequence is TGTGCCAGTAGAAGGGACAACGGAGCATCACCCCTCCACTTT.

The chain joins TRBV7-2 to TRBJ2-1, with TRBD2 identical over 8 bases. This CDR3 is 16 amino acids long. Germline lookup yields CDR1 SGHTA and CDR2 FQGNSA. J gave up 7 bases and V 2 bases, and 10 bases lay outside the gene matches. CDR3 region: CASSLFPAGVGNEQFF. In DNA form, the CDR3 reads TGTGCCAGCAGCTTATTTCCAGCGGGAGTTGGTAATGAGCAGTTCTTC.

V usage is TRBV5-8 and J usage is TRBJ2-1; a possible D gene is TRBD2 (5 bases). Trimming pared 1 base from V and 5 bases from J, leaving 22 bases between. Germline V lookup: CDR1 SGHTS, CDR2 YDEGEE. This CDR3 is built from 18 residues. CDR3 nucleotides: TGTGCCAGCAGCTTGAATATATCCCCAGCGGACCAACACAATGAGCAGTTCTTC. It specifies CASSLNISPADQHNEQFF.

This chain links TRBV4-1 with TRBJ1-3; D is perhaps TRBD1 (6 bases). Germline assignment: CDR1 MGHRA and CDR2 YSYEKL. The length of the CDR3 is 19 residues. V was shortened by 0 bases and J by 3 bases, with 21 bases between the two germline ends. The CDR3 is CASSQDALQGYLDGNTIYF. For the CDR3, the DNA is TGCGCCAGCAGCCAAGATGCTCTGCAGGGGTATTTAGATGGAAACACCATATATTTT.

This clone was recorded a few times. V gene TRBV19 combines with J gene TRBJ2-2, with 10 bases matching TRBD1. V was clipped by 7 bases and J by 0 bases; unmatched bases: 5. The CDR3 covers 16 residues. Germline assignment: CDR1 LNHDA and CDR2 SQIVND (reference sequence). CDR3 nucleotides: TGTGCCAGTATCCGGGGGACAGGGGCGAACACCGGGGAGCTGTTTTTT. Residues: CASIRGTGANTGELFF. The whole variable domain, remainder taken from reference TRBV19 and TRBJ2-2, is DGGITQSPKYLFRKEGQNVTLSCEQNLNHDAMYWYRQDPGQGLRLIYYSQIVNDFQKGDIAEGYSVSREKKESFPLTVTSAQKNPTAFYLCASIRGTGANTGELFFGEGSRLTVL.

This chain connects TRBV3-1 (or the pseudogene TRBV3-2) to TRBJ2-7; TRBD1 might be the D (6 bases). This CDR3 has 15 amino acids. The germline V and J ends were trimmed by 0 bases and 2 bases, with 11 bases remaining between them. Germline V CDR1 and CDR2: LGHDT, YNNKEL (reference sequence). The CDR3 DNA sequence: TGTGCCAGCAGCCAAGAGTCCAGGGGAACCTACGAGCAGTACTTC. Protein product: CASSQESRGTYEQYF.

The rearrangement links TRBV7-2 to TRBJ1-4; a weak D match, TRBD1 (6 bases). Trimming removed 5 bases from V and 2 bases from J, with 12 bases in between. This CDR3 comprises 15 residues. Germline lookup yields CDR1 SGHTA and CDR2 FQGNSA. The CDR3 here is CASSQGGQTNEKLFF. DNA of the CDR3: TGTGCCAGCAGCCAGGGTGGACAGACTAATGAAAAACTGTTTTTT.

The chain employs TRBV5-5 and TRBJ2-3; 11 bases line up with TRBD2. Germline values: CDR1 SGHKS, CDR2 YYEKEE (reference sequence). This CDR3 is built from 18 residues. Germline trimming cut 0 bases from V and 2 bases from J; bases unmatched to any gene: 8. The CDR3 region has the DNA TGTGCCAGCAGCTTGGGAAGGAGACTAGCGGGGACCACAGATACGCAGTATTTT. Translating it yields CASSLGRRLAGTTDTQYF.

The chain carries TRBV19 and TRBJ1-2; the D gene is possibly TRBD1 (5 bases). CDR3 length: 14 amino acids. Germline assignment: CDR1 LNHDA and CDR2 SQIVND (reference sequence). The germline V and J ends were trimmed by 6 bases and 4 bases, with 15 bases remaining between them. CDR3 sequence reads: CASRTSGGGYGYTF. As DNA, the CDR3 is TGTGCCAGTAGGACTTCCGGGGGGGGCTATGGCTACACCTTC.

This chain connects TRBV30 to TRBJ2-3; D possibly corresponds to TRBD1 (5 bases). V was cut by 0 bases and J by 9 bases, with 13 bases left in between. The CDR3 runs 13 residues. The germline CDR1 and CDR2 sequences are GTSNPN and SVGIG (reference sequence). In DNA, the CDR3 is TGTGCCTGGAGTGTAATTGGGGCAGGGACGCAGTATTTT. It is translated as CAWSVIGAGTQYF.

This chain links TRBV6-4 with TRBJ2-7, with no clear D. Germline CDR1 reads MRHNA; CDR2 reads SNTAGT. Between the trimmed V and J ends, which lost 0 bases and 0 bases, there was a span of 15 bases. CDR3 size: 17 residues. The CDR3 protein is CASSDSSDFSVSYEQYF. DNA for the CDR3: TGTGCCAGCAGTGACTCGTCAGACTTCAGCGTCTCCTACGAGCAGTACTTC.

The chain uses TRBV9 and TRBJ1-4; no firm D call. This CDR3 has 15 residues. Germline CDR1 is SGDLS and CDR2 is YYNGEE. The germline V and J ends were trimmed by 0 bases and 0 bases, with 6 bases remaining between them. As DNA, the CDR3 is TGTGCCAGCAGCGTAGTCCCCACAACTAATGAAAAACTGTTTTTT. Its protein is CASSVVPTTNEKLFF. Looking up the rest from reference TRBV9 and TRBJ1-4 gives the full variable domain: DSGVTQTPKHLITATGQRVTLRCSPRSGDLSVYWYQQSLDQGLQFLIQYYNGEERAKGNILERFSAQQFPDLHSELNLSSLELGDSALYFCASSVVPTTNEKLFFGSGTQLSVL.

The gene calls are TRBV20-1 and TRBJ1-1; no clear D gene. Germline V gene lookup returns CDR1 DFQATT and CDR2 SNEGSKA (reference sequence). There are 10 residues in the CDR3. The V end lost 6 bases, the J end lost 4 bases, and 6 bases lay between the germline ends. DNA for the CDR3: TGCAGTGCCCTCGGCACTGAAGCTTTCTTT. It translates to CSALGTEAFF.